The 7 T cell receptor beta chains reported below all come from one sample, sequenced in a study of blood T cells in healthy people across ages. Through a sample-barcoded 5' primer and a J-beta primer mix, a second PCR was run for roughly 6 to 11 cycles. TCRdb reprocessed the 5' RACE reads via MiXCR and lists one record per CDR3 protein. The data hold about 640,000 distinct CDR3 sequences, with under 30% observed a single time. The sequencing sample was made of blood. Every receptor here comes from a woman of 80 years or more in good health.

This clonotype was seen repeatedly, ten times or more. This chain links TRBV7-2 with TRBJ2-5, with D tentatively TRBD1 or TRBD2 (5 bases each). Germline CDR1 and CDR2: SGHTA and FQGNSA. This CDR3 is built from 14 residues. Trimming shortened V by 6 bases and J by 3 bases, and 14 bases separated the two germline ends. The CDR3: CASSSGTRKETQYF. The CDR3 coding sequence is TGTGCCAGCAGTTCCGGGACGAGAAAAGAGACCCAGTACTTC.

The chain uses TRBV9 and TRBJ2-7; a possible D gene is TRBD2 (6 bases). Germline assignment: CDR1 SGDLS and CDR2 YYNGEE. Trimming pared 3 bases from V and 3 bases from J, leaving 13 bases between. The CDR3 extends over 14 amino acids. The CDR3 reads CASSGGEPHYEQYF. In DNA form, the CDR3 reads TGTGCCAGCAGCGGGGGGGAACCTCACTACGAGCAGTACTTC.

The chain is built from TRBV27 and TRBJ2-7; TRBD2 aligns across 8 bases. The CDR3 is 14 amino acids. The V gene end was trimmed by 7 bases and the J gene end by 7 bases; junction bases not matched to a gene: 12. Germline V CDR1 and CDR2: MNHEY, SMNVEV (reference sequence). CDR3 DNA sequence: TGTGCCAGCACGGGGGGGGCTTTCTACAATGAGCAGTACTTC. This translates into CASTGGAFYNEQYF.

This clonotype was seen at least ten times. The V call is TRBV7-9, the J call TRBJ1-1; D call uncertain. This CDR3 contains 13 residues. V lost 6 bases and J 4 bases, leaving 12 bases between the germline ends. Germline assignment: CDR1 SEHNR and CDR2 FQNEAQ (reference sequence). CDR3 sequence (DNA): TGTGCCAGCAGTTACTTGGGAGGCACTGAAGCTTTCTTT. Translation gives CASSYLGGTEAFF.

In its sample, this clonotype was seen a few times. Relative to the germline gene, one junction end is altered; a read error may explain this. CDR3 amino acids: CASSLETGTGERFF. For the CDR3, the DNA is TGCGCCAGCAGCTTGGAAACAGGGACCGGGGAGCGGTTTTTT. The chain uses TRBV5-1 and TRBJ2-2; D possibly corresponds to TRBD1 (6 bases). The CDR3 runs 14 residues. Germline CDR1 is SGHRS and CDR2 is YFSETQ.

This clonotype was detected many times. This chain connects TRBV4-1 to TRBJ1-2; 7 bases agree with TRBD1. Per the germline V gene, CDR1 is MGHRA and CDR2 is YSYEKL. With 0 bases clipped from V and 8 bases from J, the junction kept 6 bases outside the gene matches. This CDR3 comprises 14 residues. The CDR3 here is CASSQDQGGYGYTF. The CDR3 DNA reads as TGCGCCAGCAGCCAAGATCAGGGGGGCTACGGCTACACCTTC.

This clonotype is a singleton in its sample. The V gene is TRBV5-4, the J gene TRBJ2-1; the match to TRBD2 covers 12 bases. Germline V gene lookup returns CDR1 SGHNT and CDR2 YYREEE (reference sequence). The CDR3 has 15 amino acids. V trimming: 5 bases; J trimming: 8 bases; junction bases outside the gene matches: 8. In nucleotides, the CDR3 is TGTGCCAGCAGATCCTCTAGCGGGGGGGGGTATGAGCAGTTCTTC. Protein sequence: CASRSSSGGGYEQFF.